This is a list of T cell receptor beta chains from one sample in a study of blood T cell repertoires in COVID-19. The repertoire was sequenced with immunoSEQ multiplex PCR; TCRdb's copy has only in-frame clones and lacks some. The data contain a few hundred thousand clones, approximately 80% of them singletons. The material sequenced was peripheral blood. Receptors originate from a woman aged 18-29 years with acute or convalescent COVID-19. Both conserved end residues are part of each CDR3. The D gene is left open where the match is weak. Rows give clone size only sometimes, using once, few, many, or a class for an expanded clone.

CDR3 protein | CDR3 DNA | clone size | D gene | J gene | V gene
CASSLMESGQGGYGYTF | TGCGCCAGCAGCTTGATGGAGTCGGGCCAAGGGGGCTATGGCTACACCTTC | few | - | TRBJ1-2 | TRBV5-1
CASSLGGGTSGSITNEQFF | TGTGCCAGCAGCTTGGGGGGAGGGACTAGCGGGTCCATCACCAATGAGCAGTTCTTC | - | TRBD2 | TRBJ2-1 | TRBV5-4
CASSFGRGIQETQYF | TGTGCCAGCAGTTTTGGCCGCGGAATCCAAGAGACCCAGTACTTC | - | - | TRBJ2-5 | TRBV27
CASSLTGTGVGQPQHF | TGTGCCAGCAGCTTAACCGGGACAGGGGTCGGTCAGCCCCAGCATTTT | few | TRBD1 | TRBJ1-5 | TRBV7-9
CATSRLTGGGYGYTF | TGTGCCACCAGCAGACTGACAGGGGGGGGCTATGGCTACACCTTC | - | TRBD1 | TRBJ1-2 | TRBV15
CASTAGWGQGEQYF | TGTGCCAGCACCGCCGGTTGGGGCCAAGGCGAGCAGTACTTC | - | - | TRBJ2-7 | TRBV28
CASSTTSRYEQYF | TGTGCCAGCAGCACCACTAGTCGGTACGAGCAGTACTTC | few | - | TRBJ2-7 | TRBV6-5
CASCLSPGTENTEAFF | TGCGCCAGCTGCTTATCTCCCGGGACAGAGAACACTGAAGCTTTCTTT | once | TRBD1 | TRBJ1-1 | TRBV5-1
CAISDAYEQYF | TGTGCCATCAGTGACGCCTACGAGCAGTACTTC | - | - | TRBJ2-7 | TRBV10-3
CASSPTDSNQPQHF | TGTGCCAGCTCCCCGACAGATAGCAATCAGCCCCAGCATTTT | - | - | TRBJ1-5 | TRBV18
CASWERESGEQYF | TGTGCCAGCTGGGAGCGGGAGTCAGGGGAGCAGTACTTC | - | TRBD2 | TRBJ2-7 | TRBV28
CASTPSGLSSGANVLTF | TGTGCCAGCACCCCCTCGGGACTCTCCTCTGGGGCCAACGTCCTGACTTTC | - | - | TRBJ2-6 | TRBV3-1/TRBV3-2
CASSQPDRAPYGYTF | TGCGCCAGCAGTCAACCGGACAGGGCTCCCTATGGCTACACCTTC | - | TRBD1 | TRBJ1-2 | TRBV23-1
CASSLFPGLAGGPVTGELFF | TGCGCCAGCAGCTTGTTCCCGGGACTAGCGGGAGGGCCGGTTACCGGGGAGCTGTTTTTT | - | TRBD2 | TRBJ2-2 | TRBV5-1
CASRRGPNQPQHF | TGTGCCAGCAGGCGGGGTCCGAATCAGCCCCAGCATTTT | - | - | TRBJ1-5 | TRBV6-5
CASSQDGGSYNSPLHF | TGCGCCAGCAGCCAAGACGGGGGCTCCTATAATTCACCCCTCCACTTT | - | - | TRBJ1-6 | TRBV4-3
CAGSDGVNYGYTF | TGTGCCGGTAGCGACGGGGTGAACTATGGCTACACCTTC | - | - | TRBJ1-2 | TRBV5-4
CASSPRGGAETQYF | TGTGCCAGCAGCCCCCGGGGAGGCGCAGAGACCCAGTACTTC | once | - | TRBJ2-5 | TRBV9
CASSALRESGELFF | TGTGCCAGCAGTGCTTTGCGGGAGTCCGGGGAGCTGTTTTTT | - | TRBD2 | TRBJ2-2 | TRBV2
CASSHRGTEAFF | TGTGCCAGCAGTCACAGGGGGACTGAAGCTTTCTTT | - | TRBD1 | TRBJ1-1 | TRBV6-5
CSAGRDGGPQETQYF | TGCAGCGCGGGGCGGGACGGAGGTCCCCAAGAGACCCAGTACTTC | - | - | TRBJ2-5 | TRBV29-1
CATSGLAGDGGTDTQYF | TGTGCCACCAGTGGACTAGCGGGAGACGGGGGCACAGATACGCAGTATTTT | - | TRBD2 | TRBJ2-3 | TRBV10-3
CASSPTRLVETQYF | TGTGCCAGCAGTCCCACCCGACTAGTTGAGACCCAGTACTTC | - | - | TRBJ2-5 | TRBV27
CAWSANRGGRGEKLFF | TGTGCCTGGAGTGCAAACCGAGGGGGTCGAGGTGAAAAACTGTTTTTT | few | - | TRBJ1-4 | TRBV30
CASSEGFWTSGSFETQYF | TGTGCCAGCAGTGAGGGTTTCTGGACTAGCGGGAGTTTTGAGACCCAGTACTTC | - | TRBD2 | TRBJ2-5 | TRBV2
CASRLTSGSYNEQFF | TGTGCCAGCAGGCTAACTAGCGGGTCTTACAATGAGCAGTTCTTC | once | TRBD2 | TRBJ2-1 | TRBV7-3
CASSRTPDNSPLHF | TGTGCCAGTAGTCGGACACCAGATAATTCACCCCTCCACTTT | once | - | TRBJ1-6 | TRBV19
CASSLTRTAIDGYTF | TGTGCCAGCAGCTTAACAAGGACAGCTATTGATGGCTACACCTTC | - | - | TRBJ1-2 | TRBV5-5
CASSFAGEIAAFF | TGTGCCAGCAGCTTTGCAGGGGAGATTGCAGCTTTCTTT | - | - | TRBJ1-1 | TRBV13
CASSPSFLTSGRARGTYNEQFF | TGTGCCAGCAGTCCGTCATTCCTGACTAGCGGGAGGGCCCGAGGGACTTACAATGAGCAGTTCTTC | - | TRBD2 | TRBJ2-1 | TRBV28
CASSQVGAGLSYNEQFF | TGTGCCAGCAGCCAAGTTGGGGCGGGATTATCCTACAATGAGCAGTTCTTC | once | - | TRBJ2-1 | TRBV3-1/TRBV3-2
CASSPGQGAYEKLFF | TGTGCCAGCAGCCCGGGACAGGGGGCATATGAAAAACTGTTTTTT | few | TRBD1 | TRBJ1-4 | TRBV2
CATSEPEAGGADTQYF | TGTGCCACCAGTGAACCGGAAGCGGGAGGAGCAGATACGCAGTATTTT | - | TRBD2 | TRBJ2-3 | TRBV24-1
CASSLLVDFGAPNEQFF | TGTGCCAGCAGCTTGTTAGTCGATTTCGGAGCTCCCAATGAGCAGTTCTTC | - | - | TRBJ2-1 | TRBV5-8
CASSHGLAGVAGELFF | TGTGCCAGCAGCCACGGACTAGCGGGAGTGGCCGGGGAGCTGTTTTTT | - | TRBD2 | TRBJ2-2 | TRBV14
CASSLEAGIQYF | TGCGCCAGCAGCTTAGAGGCCGGGATCCAGTACTTC | - | - | TRBJ2-5 | TRBV5-1
CASSWTGNQETQYF | TGTGCCAGCAGCTGGACCGGGAACCAAGAGACCCAGTACTTC | - | - | TRBJ2-5 | TRBV5-4
CASSKKSDEPGDDSPLHF | TGTGCCAGCAGCAAAAAGTCGGATGAGCCGGGGGATGATTCACCCCTCCACTTT | - | - | TRBJ1-6 | TRBV21-1
CASMPAGFAGTGRSRGYTF | TGTGCCAGCATGCCGGCAGGGTTTGCAGGGACAGGGAGATCGAGAGGCTACACCTTC | - | TRBD1 | TRBJ1-2 | TRBV27
CASSSGSTNEQFF | TGTGCCAGCTCCAGCGGGAGCACGAATGAGCAGTTCTTC | - | TRBD2 | TRBJ2-1 | TRBV6-4
CASSVASGVYNEQFF | TGTGCCAGCAGCGTAGCCAGCGGAGTCTACAATGAGCAGTTCTTC | - | - | TRBJ2-1 | TRBV9
CASSFGPGDEQFF | TGTGCCAGCAGCTTCGGTCCAGGCGATGAGCAGTTCTTC | - | - | TRBJ2-1 | TRBV7-9
CASSLGGVRNTIYF | TGTGCCAGCAGTCTAGGGGGCGTACGAAACACCATATATTTT | few | TRBD1 | TRBJ1-3 | TRBV6-5
CASSETRRGGYTF | TGTGCCAGCAGTGAAACCCGGAGAGGGGGCTACACCTTC | - | - | TRBJ1-2 | TRBV2
CASSRTAQFF | TGTGCCAGCAGTAGGACAGCGCAGTTCTTC | few | - | TRBJ2-1 | TRBV6-6
CASSQEAGGNEQYF | TGCGCCAGCAGCCAAGAGGCGGGGGGCAACGAGCAGTACTTC | - | TRBD2 | TRBJ2-7 | TRBV4-3
CASSVGSGQVNTEAFF | TGTGCCAGCAGCGTAGGCTCGGGACAGGTGAACACTGAAGCTTTCTTT | - | TRBD1 | TRBJ1-1 | TRBV9
CASSLGTSSYNEQFF | TGTGCCAGCAGCTTGGGGACTAGCTCCTACAATGAGCAGTTCTTC | few | TRBD2 | TRBJ2-1 | TRBV7-3
CAIRGGTSGTTYNEQFF | TGTGCCATCAGGGGCGGGACTAGCGGGACCACCTACAATGAGCAGTTCTTC | - | TRBD2 | TRBJ2-1 | TRBV10-3
CASSSRGGINSPLHF | TGTGCCAGCAGCTCCCGGGGGGGGATAAATTCACCCCTCCACTTT | few | - | TRBJ1-6 | TRBV3-1/TRBV3-2
CASSSTGGSGNTIYF | TGTGCCAGCAGCTCGACAGGGGGATCCGGAAACACCATATATTTT | few | TRBD1 | TRBJ1-3 | TRBV5-6
CASSLLPLAGGSYNEQFF | TGTGCCAGCAGCTTACTCCCCCTAGCGGGAGGCTCCTACAATGAGCAGTTCTTC | - | TRBD2 | TRBJ2-1 | TRBV7-2
CASTEGVVYGYTF | TGTGCCAGCACCGAAGGAGTCGTATACGGCTACACCTTC | - | - | TRBJ1-2 | TRBV5-5
CASSYPLAGGSYNEQFF | TGTGCCAGCAGCTATCCCCTAGCGGGAGGCTCCTACAATGAGCAGTTCTTC | few | TRBD2 | TRBJ2-1 | TRBV7-9
CASSSTGTGKFYEQYF | TGTGCCAGCAGTTCCACCGGGACAGGGAAATTTTACGAGCAGTACTTC | - | TRBD1 | TRBJ2-7 | TRBV27
CAWSVSPSSSGANVLTF | TGTGCCTGGAGTGTATCGCCTTCTAGCTCTGGGGCCAACGTCCTGACTTTC | - | - | TRBJ2-6 | TRBV30
CASTGLAGVVEETQYF | TGCGCCAGCACTGGACTAGCGGGAGTTGTGGAGGAGACCCAGTACTTC | - | TRBD2 | TRBJ2-5 | TRBV10-2
CASSYWTGFSPLHF | TGTGCCAGCAGTTACTGGACAGGATTCTCACCCCTCCACTTT | - | TRBD1 | TRBJ1-6 | TRBV6-2/TRBV6-3
CASQNRDRDYEQYF | TGTGCCAGCCAAAACCGGGACAGGGACTACGAGCAGTACTTC | - | TRBD1 | TRBJ2-7 | TRBV18
CASSLRGFNYGYTF | TGTGCCAGCAGCTTAAGGGGATTCAACTATGGCTACACCTTC | - | - | TRBJ1-2 | TRBV7-9